The present T cell receptor (beta chain) was sequenced within a study of blood T cells in healthy people across ages. Using a J-beta primer mix together with a sample-barcoded 5' primer, a second PCR was run for about 7 to 12 cycles. TCRdb itself ran the 5' RACE reads through MiXCR, one entry per CDR3 protein. The sample shows roughly 1,000,000 distinct CDR3 sequences, 20% to 25% of them seen only once. Findings of the study overall: The long-lived group displayed more naive CD4+ cells, plus higher diversity, than the aged donors did. Expanded clonotype shifts may have been confounded, as the donors had an unknown CMV status.

About this clonotype: The antigen is not known.

This CDR3 has 15 residues. V shed 5 bases, J shed 6 bases, and the junction held 9 bases outside the gene matches. Germline V gene lookup returns CDR1 SEHNR and CDR2 FQNEAQ (reference sequence). This sample was shared with a second study, whose subject was T cells of mothers and their children. That study adds: The study recruited three healthy Caucasian mothers and their six children as donors. No T cell clones of persistent microchimeric origin were detected.

The chain has TRBV7-9 and TRBJ2-4; 8 positions match TRBD2. The TCR was taken from a girl aged 2 to 10 in good health. Source material: blood. CDR3 amino acids: CASSLRAGVLNIQYF. For the CDR3, the DNA is TGTGCCAGCAGCCTCAGAGCGGGAGTGCTAAACATTCAGTACTTC.